The 10 T cell receptor beta chains reported below all come from one sample, sequenced in a study of T cells after yellow fever vaccination. TCRdb analysed the 5' RACE reads with MiXCR anew, one entry per CDR3 protein. The table records about 580,000 distinct CDR3 sequences, roughly a sixth of them present only once. The input for sequencing was PBMCs, taken less than 6 days after the first yellow fever vaccination. The source is a man aged 18 to 30 who received the YFV17D yellow fever vaccine.

The chain combines TRBV7-9 with TRBJ2-7; D is tentatively TRBD1 or TRBD2 (5 bases each). Germline lookup yields CDR1 SEHNR and CDR2 FQNEAQ (reference sequence). Deletions cut 4 bases from V and 5 bases from J, with 9 bases between. The CDR3 is 12 residues long. The CDR3 region has the DNA TGTGCCAGCAGCTCCGGGACCAACGAGCAGTACTTC. Encoded protein: CASSSGTNEQYF.

This clonotype was observed a handful of times. This rearrangement joins TRBV6-1 to TRBJ2-1, with 8 positions matching TRBD2. The CDR3 runs 17 residues. With 7 bases clipped from V and 0 bases from J, the junction kept 11 bases outside the gene matches. Germline assignment: CDR1 MNHNS and CDR2 SASEGT. CDR3 sequence reads: CASNIGTSGFSYNEQFF. The CDR3 DNA sequence: TGTGCCAGCAACATTGGTACTAGCGGTTTCTCCTACAATGAGCAGTTCTTC.

This clonotype appeared once. J is TRBJ2-7 and V is TRBV4-1; the D gene is possibly TRBD1 (5 bases). V was shortened by 0 bases and J by 3 bases, with 12 bases between the two germline ends. Germline-derived CDR1 and CDR2 are MGHRA and YSYEKL. The CDR3 consists of 15 residues. The DNA of the CDR3 is TGCGCCAGCAGCCAAGATTGGGGCGCCGGCTACGAGCAGTACTTC. Translating it yields CASSQDWGAGYEQYF.

This clonotype was found a few times. J is TRBJ1-1 and V is TRBV5-4, with D possibly being TRBD1 (5 bases). From germline, CDR1 is SGHNT and CDR2 YYREEE (reference sequence). Trimming took off 1 base at V and 5 bases at J, with 9 bases between the two ends. There are 13 residues in the CDR3. The CDR3 nucleotides read TGTGCCAGCAGCTTGTCACAGGTAACTGAAGCTTTCTTT. It specifies CASSLSQVTEAFF. Using reference TRBV5-4 and TRBJ1-1 for the parts outside the CDR3, the full variable domain is ETGVTQSPTHLIKTRGQQVTLRCSSQSGHNTVSWYQQALGQGPQFIFQYYREEENGRGNFPPRFSGLQFPNYSSELNVNALELDDSALYLCASSLSQVTEAFFGQGTRLTVV.

The gene calls are TRBV4-2 and TRBJ1-1, with TRBD1 matching over 12 bases. Germline V gene data show CDR1 as LGHNA and CDR2 as YNFKEQ. V shed 7 bases and J 2 bases; nucleotides not matched to a gene: 14. This CDR3 is 18 amino acids long. The CDR3 protein is CASTKPGQGAPRNTEAFF. DNA for the CDR3: TGTGCCAGCACCAAACCGGGACAGGGGGCTCCCCGCAACACTGAAGCTTTCTTT.

This clonotype was counted a few times. The chain carries TRBV20-1 and TRBJ2-5; TRBD2 agrees at 8 bases. V was clipped by 5 bases and J by 3 bases; unmatched bases: 5. The CDR3 spans 13 residues. Germline CDR1 and CDR2: DFQATT and SNEGSKA (reference sequence). The CDR3 DNA sequence: TGCAGTGCTTTCCTTAGCGGGGAAGAGACCCAGTACTTC. Its translation is CSAFLSGEETQYF.

This chain connects TRBV5-1 to TRBJ1-1; D is undetermined. The V end lost 4 bases, the J end lost 0 bases, and 13 bases lay between the germline ends. Germline CDR1 SGHRS, CDR2 YFSETQ. The CDR3 extends over 15 amino acids. In DNA form, the CDR3 reads TGCGCCAGCAGCGAGACAACAGATTTGAACACTGAAGCTTTCTTT. This translates into CASSETTDLNTEAFF. Together with reference TRBV5-1 and TRBJ1-1, the CDR3 gives the full variable domain: KAGVTQTPRYLIKTRGQQVTLSCSPISGHRSVSWYQQTPGQGLQFLFEYFSETQRNKGNFPGRFSGRQFSNSRSEMNVSTLELGDSALYLCASSETTDLNTEAFFGQGTRLTVV.

This clonotype was picked up a small number of times. V gene TRBV6-2 or TRBV6-3 combines with J gene TRBJ2-3; the D gene is possibly TRBD2 (6 bases). Germline V lookup: CDR1 MNHEY, CDR2 SVGEGT. The germline V and J ends were trimmed by 10 bases and 1 base, with 18 bases remaining between them. The CDR3 totals 15 residues. The CDR3 protein is CATTPGTPRTDTQYF. The CDR3 region has the DNA TGTGCCACGACTCCCGGGACTCCCCGCACAGATACGCAGTATTTT.

This clonotype was counted only a few times. This chain links TRBV7-6 with TRBJ1-6; D uncertain. CDR1 and CDR2 from the germline V gene are SGHVS and FNYEAQ. V was trimmed by 4 bases and J by 7 bases, leaving 17 bases between them. The CDR3 has 16 amino acids. Here the CDR3 DNA reads TGTGCCAGCAGCTCAGACCGGAGTGGATCAAATTCACCCCTCCACTTT. Translation: CASSSDRSGSNSPLHF.

The rearrangement joins TRBV11-2 to TRBJ1-6; 10 bases line up with TRBD1. V was pared by 6 bases and J by 10 bases, with 9 bases of the junction left unmatched. The CDR3 extends over 15 amino acids. The germline gives CDR1 SGHAT, CDR2 FQNNGV. CDR3 sequence reads: CASRQPGQGTSPLHF. The CDR3 DNA is TGTGCCAGCAGACAACCGGGACAGGGGACCTCACCCCTCCACTTT.